This record concerns one TCR beta chain sequence. The data were obtained in a study of blood T cell repertoires in COVID-19. Study details: The cDNA or gDNA used as material had been derived from T cells, B-cell-depleted T cells, or PBMCs.

Original analysis: How many nucleated cells were present was estimated from reference gene primer amplification. Assay: immunoSEQ multiplex PCR; the TCRdb copy retains only in-frame clones and omits some. The V and J calls and clone size come from that table; D and trimming were worked out from the DNA. This table holds around 100,000 clones, approximately 86% found once. With V trimmed by 7 bases and J by 1 base, 5 bases remained unmatched. The CDR3 is made up of 15 amino acids. In germline, CDR1 is MRHNA, CDR2 SNTAGT. The receptor's source is a man aged 45-65 years with active or convalescent COVID-19. Specimen: peripheral blood. This rearrangement joins TRBV6-4 to TRBJ1-5, with TRBD1 identical over 9 bases. In DNA form, the CDR3 reads TGTGCCAGCACCGGACAGGGGCGAAGCAATCAGCCCCAGCATTTT. Its protein is CASTGQGRSNQPQHF.